This entry lists 28 T cell receptor beta chains sequenced from one sample in a study of blood T cells in healthy people across ages. Primers used in a second PCR of roughly 7 to 11 cycles were a sample-barcoded 5' primer and a J-beta primer mix. A single record per CDR3 protein comes from TCRdb applying MiXCR to the 5' RACE reads. The repertoire holds approximately 780,000 distinct CDR3 sequences, with around 24% as singletons. The same specimen was also included in a second study, on T cells of mothers and their children.

Sequencing was performed on blood. The receptors shown here come from a boy between 10 and 17 years old in good health.

There are a few counts of this clonotype. The V call is TRBV7-3, the J call TRBJ2-2; D is tentatively TRBD1 or TRBD2 (5 bases each). Trimming cost V 2 bases and J 3 bases, with 7 bases left between them. This CDR3 region has 14 residues. Germline V gene data show CDR1 as SGHTA and CDR2 as FQGTGA. CDR3 bases: TGTGCCAGCAGCTTACGGGGCGACACCGGGGAGCTGTTTTTT. Protein: CASSLRGDTGELFF.

With regard to this clonotype: A read error is likely, as this CDR3 ends without the conserved phenylalanine or tryptophan. J is TRBJ2-2 and V is TRBV20-1; maybe TRBD1 (6 bases). Trimming removed 6 bases from V and 3 bases from J, with 11 bases in between. This CDR3 contains 13 residues. From germline, CDR1 is DFQATT and CDR2 SNEGSKA (reference sequence). Written as DNA, the CDR3 is TGCAGTGCCCCGGGACAACACACCGGGGAGCTGTTTTCT. As protein: CSAPGQHTGELFS.

This clonotype appeared a few times. The genes are TRBV7-2 and TRBJ2-5; the D is unclear. The DNA end lines up better with TRBJ2-7; the J call may be wrong. The CDR3 runs 13 residues. Germline values: CDR1 SGHTA, CDR2 FQGNSA. The CDR3 DNA follows: TGTGCCAGCAGCCCAAACAGAAACTACGAGCAGTACTTC. It translates to CASSPNRNYEQYF.

In its sample, this clonotype was seen a few times. This chain connects TRBV4-2 to TRBJ2-5, with no clear D. Germline V lookup: CDR1 LGHNA, CDR2 YNFKEQ. Trimming stripped 0 bases from V and 4 bases from J, with 9 bases between. The CDR3 is 14 amino acids. CDR3 amino acids: CASSQDRSRETQYF. The CDR3 DNA reads as TGTGCCAGCAGCCAAGACAGATCCCGAGAGACCCAGTACTTC.

This clonotype was observed at least ten times. The CDR3 is CASTLGSYEQYF. DNA of the CDR3: TGTGCCAGCACCCTAGGCTCCTACGAGCAGTACTTC. The V call is TRBV28, the J call TRBJ2-7; D unresolved. Trimming took off 7 bases at V and 0 bases at J, with 7 bases between the two ends. The CDR3 consists of 12 residues. CDR1 is MDHEN, CDR2 SYDVKM, per germline.

The chain employs TRBV20-1 and TRBJ1-3; tentative D call: TRBD1 (6 bases). Germline values: CDR1 DFQATT, CDR2 SNEGSKA (reference sequence). V dropped 1 base and J dropped 2 bases, with 12 bases sitting between them. The CDR3 runs 15 residues. CDR3 sequence (DNA): TGCAGTGCTAGAGCCCTAGGGGGGACTGGAAACACCATATATTTT. As protein: CSARALGGTGNTIYF.

The V and J genes are TRBV6-1 and TRBJ1-1, with a tentative D call TRBD1 (6 bases). Trimming left V 5 bases short and J 4 bases short, with 20 bases between. The germline gives CDR1 MNHNS, CDR2 SASEGT. This CDR3 is built from 16 residues. CDR3 loop: CASSPFASLGATEAFF. The CDR3 nucleotides are TGTGCCAGCAGTCCTTTCGCCTCTTTGGGGGCCACTGAAGCTTTCTTT.

This chain links TRBV4-2 with TRBJ1-1, with D uncertain. CDR3 length: 13 residues. Trimming cost V 3 bases and J 7 bases, with 12 bases left between them. Germline V gene sequence: CDR1 LGHNA, CDR2 YNFKEQ. For the CDR3, the DNA is TGTGCCAGCAGCCAGGGTGGACGGAGTGAAGCTTTCTTT. This codes for CASSQGGRSEAFF.

This clonotype came up a few times. Germline and junction disagree at one end, which may indicate a read error. The chain combines TRBV20-1 with TRBJ1-3; D gene uncertain. CDR3 length equals 14 residues. Germline V gives CDR1 DFQATT, CDR2 SNEGSKA (reference sequence). The CDR3 reads CSARVPVAGNTIYF. CDR3 DNA: TGCAGTGCTAGAGTCCCCGTTGCTGGGAACACCATATATTTT.

The chain uses TRBV5-5 and TRBJ2-1; the D gene is possibly TRBD1 (6 bases). This CDR3 is 13 amino acids long. The ends were cut back, 3 bases at V and 10 bases at J, with 14 bases in the middle. The germline V gene encodes CDR1 SGHKS and CDR2 YYEKEE (reference sequence). The CDR3 DNA follows: TGTGCCAGCAGCTCACAGGTTCAGGGGGAGCAGTTCTTC. Amino acid sequence: CASSSQVQGEQFF. The whole variable domain, remainder taken from reference TRBV5-5 and TRBJ2-1, is DAGVTQSPTHLIKTRGQQVTLRCSPISGHKSVSWYQQVLGQGPQFIFQYYEKEERGRGNFPDRFSARQFPNYSSELNVNALLLGDSALYLCASSSQVQGEQFFGPGTRLTVL.

The CDR3 is CASGLGSRGYTF. Written as DNA, the CDR3 is TGTGCTAGTGGTTTAGGGTCACGAGGCTACACCTTC. This chain joins TRBV12-5 and TRBJ1-2; no definite D call. Germline loops: CDR1 LGHNT, CDR2 FRNRAP. This CDR3 is 12 amino acids long. The germline V and J ends were trimmed by 3 bases and 8 bases, with 10 bases remaining between them.

The chain has TRBV12-3 or TRBV12-4 and TRBJ2-7; a possible D gene is TRBD1 (7 bases). V lost 5 bases and J lost 5, with 19 bases in between. CDR3 length: 15 residues. CDR3 sequence reads: CASSPRQGLWDEQYF. The DNA of the CDR3 is TGTGCCAGCAGTCCTAGACAGGGACTCTGGGACGAGCAGTACTTC.

This clonotype was counted between two and nine times. This chain joins TRBV16 and TRBJ2-7, with TRBD2 identical over 9 bases. This CDR3 has 16 amino acids. The junction had 7 bases not matched to a gene; V was cut back by 4 bases and J by 0 bases. Germline loops: CDR1 KGHSY, CDR2 FQNENV. CDR3 nucleotides: TGTGCCAGCAGCCCCTCATTAGCGGGGGACTCCTACGAGCAGTACTTC. Amino acid sequence: CASSPSLAGDSYEQYF.

The chain employs TRBV5-1 and TRBJ1-4; 9 bases map to TRBD1. CDR1 and CDR2 from the germline V gene are SGHRS and YFSETQ. Trimming took 4 bases from V and 7 from J; bases not matched to a gene: 8. This CDR3 spans 15 amino acids. In DNA form, the CDR3 reads TGCGCCAGCAGCATTACAGGGGGCTCGGGTGAAAAACTGTTTTTT. Translating it yields CASSITGGSGEKLFF. The whole variable domain, remainder taken from reference TRBV5-1 and TRBJ1-4, is KAGVTQTPRYLIKTRGQQVTLSCSPISGHRSVSWYQQTPGQGLQFLFEYFSETQRNKGNFPGRFSGRQFSNSRSEMNVSTLELGDSALYLCASSITGGSGEKLFFGSGTQLSVL.

This rearrangement joins TRBV5-1 to TRBJ1-4; D remains unclear. The CDR3 contains 14 residues. The germline V gene has CDR1 SGHRS and CDR2 YFSETQ. Trimming removed 0 bases at V and 7 bases at J, with 10 bases between. The CDR3 nucleotides read TGCGCCAGCAGCTTGGACAGCACACCTGAAAAACTGTTTTTT. As protein: CASSLDSTPEKLFF.

This clonotype was recorded a few times. The chain couples TRBV10-2 to TRBJ2-7; D not resolved. Looked up from germline, CDR1 is WSHSY and CDR2 is SAAADI. V shed 6 bases and J shed 6 bases, with 9 bases lying between them. The CDR3 runs to 11 residues. CDR3 protein: CASRLSGEQYF. The CDR3 region has the DNA TGCGCCAGCAGGCTTTCTGGCGAGCAGTACTTC.

This clonotype was picked up one time. This sequence joins TRBV6-1 and TRBJ2-7; 9 bases fit TRBD1. The CDR3 loop spans 14 amino acids. Germline-derived CDR1 and CDR2 are MNHNS and SASEGT. V was pared by 7 bases and J by 0 bases, with 4 bases of the junction left unmatched. Here the CDR3 DNA reads TGTGCCAGCACACGGACAGGGGACTCCTACGAGCAGTACTTC. It translates to CASTRTGDSYEQYF.

This clonotype turned up a few times. This chain's CDR3 is CASSTDRGSNEKLFF. CDR3 nucleotides: TGTGCCAGCTCAACGGACAGGGGATCTAATGAAAAACTGTTTTTT. The genes are TRBV18 and TRBJ1-4, with 9 bases lining up with TRBD1. V dropped 5 bases and J dropped 3; count of bases not matched to a gene: 4. The germline V gene encodes CDR1 KGHSH and CDR2 LQKENI. This CDR3 comprises 15 residues.

This clonotype showed up just once. The gene calls are TRBV5-1 and TRBJ1-1, with a weak D call TRBD1 (6 bases). The CDR3 has 14 residues. The V end was cut by 4 bases, the J end by 1 base, with 11 bases between. CDR1 is SGHRS and CDR2 is YFSETQ in the germline V gene. The CDR3 spells CASSMEGQNTEAFF. CDR3 DNA: TGCGCCAGCAGCATGGAGGGACAGAACACTGAAGCTTTCTTT.

This clonotype was detected a few times. The rearrangement uses TRBV5-1 and TRBJ2-2; D not certain. The CDR3 contains 13 residues. Germline V gene sequence: CDR1 SGHRS, CDR2 YFSETQ. V lost 5 bases and J 3 bases, leaving 8 bases between the germline ends. CDR3 residues: CASRLQDTGELFF. Written as DNA, the CDR3 is TGCGCCAGCAGACTTCAGGACACCGGGGAGCTGTTTTTT. Drawing the rest from reference TRBV5-1 and TRBJ2-2, the complete variable domain is KAGVTQTPRYLIKTRGQQVTLSCSPISGHRSVSWYQQTPGQGLQFLFEYFSETQRNKGNFPGRFSGRQFSNSRSEMNVSTLELGDSALYLCASRLQDTGELFFGEGSRLTVL.

The chain joins TRBV5-1 to TRBJ2-3, with 11 bases aligning to TRBD2. Germline assignment: CDR1 SGHRS and CDR2 YFSETQ. The CDR3 totals 15 residues. V trimming: 0 bases; J trimming: 5 bases; junction bases outside the gene matches: 2. The CDR3 sequence is CASSLELAGEDTQYF. CDR3 in DNA: TGCGCCAGCAGCTTGGAACTAGCGGGGGAAGATACGCAGTATTTT.

The chain has TRBV4-1 and TRBJ1-5; 9 bases match TRBD1. The CDR3 totals 15 residues. V shed 4 bases, J shed 12 bases, and the junction held 13 bases outside the gene matches. Germline V gives CDR1 MGHRA, CDR2 YSYEKL. The CDR3 spells CASSREGTGNWIQHF. DNA for the CDR3: TGCGCCAGCAGCCGAGAAGGGACAGGGAACTGGATCCAGCATTTT.

This clonotype has only a few counts. The rearrangement joins TRBV20-1 to TRBJ2-1; 8 bases line up with TRBD2. From germline, CDR1 is DFQATT and CDR2 SNEGSKA (reference sequence). The ends lost 5 bases at V and 4 bases at J; junction bases unmatched: 7. The CDR3 contains 14 residues. The CDR3 reads CSAGGGTSYNEQFF. The CDR3 DNA reads as TGCAGTGCTGGGGGTGGGACTAGTTACAATGAGCAGTTCTTC.

This rearrangement joins TRBV7-9 to TRBJ1-1; tentative D call: TRBD1 (6 bases). Germline V CDR1 and CDR2: SEHNR, FQNEAQ (reference sequence). Trimming stripped 0 bases from V and 4 bases from J, with 12 bases between. CDR3 length equals 15 residues. The CDR3 loop reads CASSLARGGRTEAFF. The CDR3 DNA sequence: TGTGCCAGCAGCTTAGCGAGAGGGGGACGCACTGAAGCTTTCTTT.

In this sample, this clonotype turned up a few times. This chain connects TRBV2 to TRBJ1-3; 9 bases match TRBD1. Germline V gene lookup returns CDR1 SNHLY and CDR2 FYNNEI. V shed 5 bases, J shed 4 bases, and the junction held 9 bases outside the gene matches. The CDR3 sequence is 16 residues long. The CDR3: CASSIGTGTLGNTIYF. In DNA, the CDR3 is TGTGCCAGCAGTATTGGGACAGGGACCCTAGGAAACACCATATATTTT.

The rearrangement links TRBV4-1 to TRBJ1-4, with D possibly TRBD1 on 6 matching bases. The V gene's germline CDR1 is MGHRA and CDR2 YSYEKL. This CDR3 region has 15 residues. V was cut by 2 bases and J by 7 bases, with 14 bases left in between. The CDR3 DNA reads as TGCGCCAGCAGCCAAACACAGGGTTTTGGTGAAAAACTGTTTTTT. This gives the protein CASSQTQGFGEKLFF.

The chain carries TRBV28 and TRBJ1-5; D may be TRBD1 (6 bases). Germline-derived CDR1 and CDR2 are MDHEN and SYDVKM. CDR3 size: 14 residues. The V and J ends lost 7 bases and 4 bases respectively, with 14 bases between them. The CDR3 DNA follows: TGTGCCAGCACGCGGGGGGGCCCGAATCAGCCCCAGCATTTT. The encoded protein is CASTRGGPNQPQHF.

This chain uses TRBV6-5 with TRBJ1-4; a possible D gene is TRBD1 (6 bases). The CDR3 consists of 15 residues. V dropped 5 bases and J dropped 8 bases, with 18 bases sitting between them. Germline V gives CDR1 MNHEY, CDR2 SVGAGI. CDR3 DNA: TGTGCCAGCAGTCGATCGTTGGGGGCGCGGGAAAAACTGTTTTTT. Encoded protein: CASSRSLGAREKLFF.